These T cell receptor beta chains were read from a single sample in a study of cytomegalovirus exposure and HLA in healthy donors. Here immunoSEQ multiplex PCR was the method, and the copy in TCRdb shows in-frame clones only, minus some. This sample has around 130,000 clones, with around four fifths found just once. The sample comprised PBMCs. All receptors come from a human donor in good health. Each CDR3 is given with its conserved first and last residue. The D gene is left open where the match is weak. Clone size is given for some rows only: seen once, a few or many times, or a class if the clone is expanded.

d_call | clone_size | j_call | v_call | cdr3_aa | cdr3_nt
. | few | TRBJ2-6 | TRBV4-2 | CASSQEGGSGANVLTF | TGTGCCAGCAGCCAAGAGGGGGGATCTGGGGCCAACGTCCTGACTTTC
. | once | TRBJ2-7 | TRBV19 | CASSVRGLVDEQYF | TGTGCCAGTAGTGTCAGGGGTTTAGTGGACGAGCAGTACTTC
. | once | TRBJ1-5 | TRBV6-1 | CASSEYGNQPQHF | TGTGCCAGCAGTGAATATGGCAATCAGCCCCAGCATTTT
. | few | TRBJ1-1 | TRBV2 | CASGDSMNTEAFF | TGTGCCAGCGGTGACAGTATGAACACTGAAGCTTTCTTT
. | few | TRBJ2-3 | TRBV6-4 | CASSDSQGGPDTQYF | TGTGCCAGCAGTGACTCTCAAGGGGGTCCAGATACGCAGTATTTT
. | . | TRBJ1-1 | TRBV18 | CASSPMDGAGAEAFF | TGTGCCAGCTCACCCATGGACGGAGCCGGGGCTGAAGCTTTCTTT
TRBD1 | . | TRBJ1-2 | TRBV9 | CASSVDPGQQGLYGYTF | TGTGCCAGCAGCGTAGATCCGGGACAGCAAGGCCTCTATGGCTACACCTTC
. | medium-sized | TRBJ1-1 | TRBV4-1 | CASMRRTEAFF | TGCGCCAGCATGAGGAGGACTGAAGCTTTCTTT
. | . | TRBJ1-3 | TRBV19 | CASSIQGGNTIYF | TGTGCCAGTAGTATTCAGGGTGGAAACACCATATATTTT
. | . | TRBJ2-2 | TRBV7-9 | CASSDTSGSVTGELFF | TGTGCCAGCAGCGATACCTCCGGTTCTGTCACCGGGGAGCTGTTTTTT
TRBD2 | . | TRBJ2-7 | TRBV9 | CASSDSGGADEQYF | TGTGCCAGCAGCGATAGCGGGGGGGCGGACGAGCAGTACTTC
TRBD1 | . | TRBJ1-5 | TRBV27 | CASRKLGQISNRPQHF | TGTGCCAGCAGGAAACTGGGACAGATTAGCAATCGGCCCCAGCATTTT
TRBD1 | few | TRBJ2-1 | TRBV5-6 | CASSYDRAQYNEQFF | TGTGCCAGCAGCTACGACAGGGCGCAATACAATGAGCAGTTCTTC
. | . | TRBJ1-1 | TRBV5-4 | CASRFGQNTEAFF | TGTGCCAGCAGGTTCGGACAGAACACTGAAGCTTTCTTT
TRBD1 | few | TRBJ1-1 | TRBV5-1 | CASSPQGQGYTEAFF | TGCGCCAGCAGCCCCCAGGGACAGGGATACACTGAAGCTTTCTTT
. | . | TRBJ1-1 | TRBV6-6 | CASSYESGRTEAFF | TGTGCCAGCAGTTACGAAAGCGGACGCACTGAAGCTTTCTTT
. | . | TRBJ1-5 | TRBV7-8 | CASSFRGPNQPQHF | TGTGCCAGCAGCTTTCGCGGGCCCAATCAGCCCCAGCATTTT
TRBD1 | . | TRBJ2-3 | TRBV7-8 | CASSDSNLQGKSGTDTQYF | TGTGCCAGCAGCGACTCCAACCTACAGGGGAAATCCGGCACAGATACGCAGTATTTT
. | . | TRBJ1-6 | TRBV30 | CAWSVGVRYYNSPLHF | TGTGCCTGGAGCGTCGGGGTACGGTACTATAATTCACCCCTCCACTTT
. | . | TRBJ1-4 | TRBV29-1 | CSGQRGLGEKLFF | TGCAGCGGACAGCGGGGGCTCGGTGAAAAACTGTTTTTT
. | few | TRBJ1-5 | TRBV2 | CASSRTYLSNQPQHF | TGTGCCAGCAGTCGGACATACCTGAGCAATCAGCCCCAGCATTTT
TRBD1 | . | TRBJ2-6 | TRBV6-1 | CASKDRAGANVLTF | TGTGCCAGCAAGGACAGGGCTGGGGCCAACGTCCTGACTTTC
TRBD1 | . | TRBJ2-7 | TRBV6-6 | CASSPGTGSYEQYF | TGTGCCAGCAGCCCCGGGACAGGTTCCTACGAGCAGTACTTC
. | few | TRBJ1-3 | TRBV6-4 | CATDRFSGNTIYF | TGTGCCACCGACAGATTCTCTGGAAACACCATATATTTT
. | . | TRBJ1-1 | TRBV18 | CASSPGATTEAFF | TGTGCCAGCTCACCAGGGGCGACCACTGAAGCTTTCTTT
. | few | TRBJ2-6 | TRBV25-1 | CASSDNRVGANVLTF | TGTGCCAGCAGTGACAACAGGGTTGGGGCCAACGTCCTGACTTTC
TRBD1 | . | TRBJ1-5 | TRBV7-2 | CASSLAPGTVDQPQHF | TGTGCCAGCAGCCTGGCCCCCGGGACAGTAGATCAGCCCCAGCATTTT
. | . | TRBJ1-5 | TRBV7-2 | CASSSYRVAHQPQHF | TGTGCCAGCAGCTCTTACAGGGTCGCCCATCAGCCCCAGCATTTT
TRBD1 | . | TRBJ1-5 | TRBV28 | CASRPTGAHQPQHF | TGTGCCAGCAGACCCACAGGGGCACATCAGCCCCAGCATTTT
TRBD2 | . | TRBJ2-7 | TRBV14 | CASSPRSSGGEQYF | TGTGCCAGCAGCCCCCGGTCTAGCGGAGGCGAGCAGTACTTC